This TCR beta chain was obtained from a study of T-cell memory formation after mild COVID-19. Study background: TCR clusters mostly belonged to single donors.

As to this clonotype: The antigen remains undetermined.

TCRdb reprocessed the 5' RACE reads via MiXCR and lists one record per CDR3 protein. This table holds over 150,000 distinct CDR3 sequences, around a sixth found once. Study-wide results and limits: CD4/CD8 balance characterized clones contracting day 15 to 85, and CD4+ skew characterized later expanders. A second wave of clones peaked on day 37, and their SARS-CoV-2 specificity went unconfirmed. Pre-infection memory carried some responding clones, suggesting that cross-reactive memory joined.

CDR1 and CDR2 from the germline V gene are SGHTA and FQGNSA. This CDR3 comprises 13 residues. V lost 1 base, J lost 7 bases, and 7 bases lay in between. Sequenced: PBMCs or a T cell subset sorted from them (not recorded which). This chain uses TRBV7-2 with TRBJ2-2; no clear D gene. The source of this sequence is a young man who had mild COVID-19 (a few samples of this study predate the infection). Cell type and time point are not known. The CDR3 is CASSLGQVGELFF. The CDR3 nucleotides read TGTGCCAGCAGCTTAGGGCAGGTCGGGGAGCTGTTTTTT. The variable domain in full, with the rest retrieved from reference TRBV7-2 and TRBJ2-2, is GAGVSQSPSNKVTEKGKDVELRCDPISGHTALYWYRQSLGQGLEFLIYFQGNSAPDKSGLPSDRFSAERTGGSVSTLTIQRTQQEDSAVYLCASSLGQVGELFFGEGSRLTVL.